Listed below are T cell receptor beta chains from one sample, sequenced in a study of TIL therapy for anti-PD-1-resistant metastatic lung cancer. Libraries were prepared by immunoSEQ multiplex PCR; TCRdb keeps only in-frame clonotypes and omits some of them. This table has some 90,000 clones, just over 65% appearing once. Sequences were derived from tumor tissue, sampled at baseline. The source of these receptors is a person between 25 and 80 years old with non-small cell lung cancer. Both conserved end residues are part of each CDR3. Fields, in order: V gene, D gene, J gene, clone size, CDR3 protein, CDR3 DNA. The D gene is left open where the match is weak. Clone size is stated in some rows and not others, as once, few, many or a class when expanded.

TRBV6-2/TRBV6-3	NA	TRBJ1-2	NA	CASSFSGYYGYTF	TGTGCCAGCAGTTTTTCGGGCTACTATGGCTACACCTTC
TRBV28	NA	TRBJ2-1	NA	CASRGEGGAVVNEQFF	TGTGCCAGCAGGGGGGAAGGAGGGGCGGTTGTCAATGAGCAGTTCTTC
TRBV7-8	NA	TRBJ2-4	NA	CASSLQGLLAKNIQYF	TGTGCCAGCAGCTTGCAGGGTCTTCTAGCCAAAAACATTCAGTACTTC
TRBV15	TRBD2	TRBJ2-3	NA	CATSRDFQGGRSTDTQYF	TGTGCCACCAGCAGAGATTTTCAGGGAGGGAGAAGCACAGATACGCAGTATTTT
TRBV30	NA	TRBJ1-2	NA	CAWRGPPGVSANYGYTF	TGTGCCTGGAGAGGGCCCCCAGGGGTTTCAGCTAACTATGGCTACACCTTC
TRBV11-2	NA	TRBJ2-1	NA	CASSLLSASSYNEQFF	TGTGCCAGCAGCTTATTATCAGCATCATCCTACAATGAGCAGTTCTTC
TRBV27	TRBD2	TRBJ2-5	NA	CASSPWTSGRLQETQYF	TGTGCCAGCAGTCCCTGGACTAGCGGGAGGCTCCAAGAGACCCAGTACTTC
TRBV28	TRBD1	TRBJ1-5	NA	CASSFGDRDNQPQHF	TGTGCCAGCAGTTTCGGTGACAGGGACAATCAGCCCCAGCATTTT
TRBV29-1	TRBD1	TRBJ2-7	NA	CSGGQGAGEQYF	TGCAGCGGGGGACAGGGGGCAGGGGAGCAGTACTTC
TRBV14	TRBD1	TRBJ2-4	NA	CASSPGRGLGIQYF	TGTGCCAGCAGCCCAGGCAGGGGGCTGGGCATTCAGTACTTC
TRBV19	TRBD1	TRBJ1-1	NA	CASSERQGTMNTEAFF	TGTGCCAGTAGTGAGCGACAGGGGACCATGAACACTGAAGCTTTCTTT
TRBV5-1	TRBD1	TRBJ2-7	NA	CASSLRDRGQKKYEQYF	TGCGCCAGCAGCTTAAGGGACAGGGGGCAAAAAAAGTACGAGCAGTACTTC
TRBV10-2	NA	TRBJ1-2	NA	CASSAGFTGEGYGYTF	TGCGCCAGCAGTGCAGGGTTCACTGGGGAGGGCTATGGCTACACCTTC
TRBV9	TRBD2	TRBJ2-1	once	CASSVEGSGGAWSDEQFF	TGTGCCAGCAGCGTAGAGGGTAGCGGGGGGGCCTGGAGCGATGAGCAGTTCTTC
TRBV3-1/TRBV3-2	NA	TRBJ1-1	few	CASSGRDGITEAFF	TGTGCCAGCAGCGGGCGGGACGGGATTACTGAAGCTTTCTTT
TRBV30	NA	TRBJ2-7	NA	CAWSPRLITYEQYF	TGTGCCTGGAGCCCCAGGTTAATAACCTACGAGCAGTACTTC
TRBV7-2	NA	TRBJ1-1	NA	CASSLGTTRTEAFF	TGTGCCAGCAGCTTAGGGACTACCAGGACTGAAGCTTTCTTT
TRBV3-1/TRBV3-2	NA	TRBJ1-2	NA	CASSQALGYTF	TGTGCCAGCAGCCAAGCCCTAGGCTACACCTTC
TRBV12-3/TRBV12-4	TRBD1	TRBJ1-1	NA	CASSLGRGLEAFF	TGTGCCAGCAGTTTGGGCAGGGGGCTAGAAGCTTTCTTT
TRBV28	NA	TRBJ1-2	NA	CASSLMIPYGYTF	TGTGCCAGCAGCCTAATGATTCCTTATGGCTACACCTTC
TRBV7-9	NA	TRBJ1-2	NA	CASSQDGGNYGYTF	TGTGCCAGCAGTCAAGATGGGGGGAACTATGGCTACACCTTC
TRBV4-1	NA	TRBJ1-4	NA	CASSQDLSGTDEKLFF	TGCGCCAGCAGCCAAGATTTGTCAGGGACGGATGAAAAACTGTTTTTT
TRBV18	NA	TRBJ2-3	few	CASSSGGTDTQYF	TGTGCCAGCTCTTCGGGGGGCACAGATACGCAGTATTTT
TRBV25-1	TRBD1	TRBJ1-6	NA	CASSEWTGRSSPLHF	TGTGCCAGCAGTGAATGGACAGGGCGAAGCTCACCCCTCCACTTT
TRBV19	NA	TRBJ1-2	NA	CASHDKGRDGYTF	TGTGCCAGTCACGACAAAGGGAGGGATGGCTACACCTTC
TRBV6-2/TRBV6-3	TRBD1	TRBJ2-3	once	CASSYRQGAGGDTQYF	TGTGCCAGCAGTTACCGACAGGGGGCCGGTGGAGATACGCAGTATTTT
TRBV6-5	NA	TRBJ1-5	NA	CASITTYFSNQPQHF	TGTGCCAGCATAACCACCTATTTTAGCAATCAGCCCCAGCATTTT
TRBV25-1	NA	TRBJ1-6	NA	CASTSAGAGHPLHF	TGTGCCAGCACCTCAGCTGGGGCGGGCCATCCCCTCCACTTT
TRBV7-2	NA	TRBJ2-1	NA	CASSLLGVSYNEQFF	TGTGCCAGCAGCTTATTAGGGGTCTCCTACAATGAGCAGTTCTTC
TRBV7-2	NA	TRBJ2-3	NA	CASSFTSSNTDTQYF	TGTGCCAGCAGCTTTACTAGTTCGAACACAGATACGCAGTATTTT
TRBV11-3	NA	TRBJ2-7	NA	CASSLASTHEQYF	TGTGCCAGCAGCTTAGCCAGCACACACGAGCAGTACTTC
TRBV3-1/TRBV3-2	NA	TRBJ2-7	few	CASSQDMDRTYEQYF	TGTGCCAGCAGCCAAGATATGGACAGAACCTACGAGCAGTACTTC
TRBV19	NA	TRBJ1-5	NA	CASSTDPGHRRKPQHF	TGTGCCAGTAGTACAGACCCCGGACACCGAAGGAAGCCCCAGCATTTT
TRBV7-3	NA	TRBJ2-1	NA	CASSLRGTVLNNEQFF	TGTGCCAGCAGCTTAAGGGGAACAGTTTTGAACAATGAGCAGTTCTTC
TRBV19	NA	TRBJ1-1	NA	CASSLSGTPLWEAFF	TGTGCCAGTTCTTTAAGCGGGACACCGCTTTGGGAAGCTTTCTTT
TRBV6-5	NA	TRBJ2-7	NA	CASSYSHGTYEQYF	TGTGCCAGCAGTTACTCGCACGGGACCTACGAGCAGTACTTC
TRBV29-1	NA	TRBJ2-1	NA	CSVGRDFHNEQFF	TGCAGCGTTGGTAGGGACTTCCACAATGAGCAGTTCTTC
TRBV4-3	TRBD1	TRBJ2-3	NA	CASSQDPQGTGGGDTQYF	TGCGCCAGCAGCCAAGATCCCCAGGGGACAGGGGGAGGAGATACGCAGTATTTT
TRBV6-5	TRBD1	TRBJ1-2	once	CASSLQGNNYGYTF	TGTGCCAGCAGTTTACAGGGGAATAACTATGGCTACACCTTC
TRBV29-1	TRBD1	TRBJ2-2	NA	CSVPGQGGTNTGELFF	TGCAGCGTTCCGGGACAGGGAGGGACAAACACCGGGGAGCTGTTTTTT
TRBV28	NA	TRBJ1-3	NA	CASRKYGNTIYF	TGTGCCAGCAGGAAGTACGGAAACACCATATATTTT
TRBV19	TRBD1	TRBJ2-7	NA	CASSSDRVGEQYF	TGTGCCAGTAGTTCGGACAGGGTGGGCGAGCAGTACTTC
TRBV6-6	NA	TRBJ2-7	NA	CASSYFESYEQYF	TGTGCCAGCAGTTATTTTGAGTCCTACGAGCAGTACTTC
TRBV7-6	NA	TRBJ2-5	NA	CASSLGVSGGETQYF	TGTGCCAGCAGCTTAGGTGTTAGCGGAGGAGAGACCCAGTACTTC
TRBV19	NA	TRBJ2-5	NA	CASSKGDLKETQYF	TGTGCCAGTAGTAAAGGGGACTTAAAAGAGACCCAGTACTTC
TRBV28	NA	TRBJ1-3	NA	CASCEAGGEYTGNTIYF	TGTGCCAGCTGCGAGGCGGGGGGCGAGTATACTGGAAACACCATATATTTT
TRBV6-1	TRBD2	TRBJ2-5	NA	CASSEAGSGGWRKTQYF	TGTGCCAGCAGTGAAGCGGGTAGCGGGGGCTGGAGGAAGACCCAGTACTTC
TRBV24-1	NA	TRBJ2-3	NA	CATSAGRIGDTQYF	TGTGCCACCAGTGCTGGGCGGATCGGGGATACGCAGTATTTT
TRBV28	NA	TRBJ1-3	NA	CASSLYHAEFGNTIYF	TGTGCCAGCAGTTTATATCATGCGGAGTTTGGAAACACCATATATTTT
TRBV5-8	NA	TRBJ2-1	NA	CASSLGGGAGNEQFF	TGTGCCAGCAGCTTGGGAGGGGGCGCGGGGAATGAGCAGTTCTTC
TRBV3-1/TRBV3-2	NA	TRBJ1-2	NA	CASSQGAINYGYTF	TGTGCCAGCAGCCAGGGGGCCATTAACTATGGCTACACCTTC
TRBV29-1	NA	TRBJ1-2	NA	CSVEGGIYGYTF	TGCAGCGTTGAGGGGGGGATCTATGGCTACACCTTC